These T cell receptor beta chains were read from a single sample in a study of blood T cells in healthy people across ages. Each CDR3 protein is one row after TCRdb ran MiXCR on the 5' RACE reads. The repertoire consists of fewer than 1 million distinct CDR3 sequences, with approximately 44% occurring once and the leading ten covering nearly 20%. Sequencing used blood. These receptors all stem from a man aged 55 to 70 in good health. CDR3s include the opening cysteine and the closing phenylalanine or tryptophan. Fields, in order: CDR3 protein, V gene, J gene.

CASSHYRLSSYNEQFF	TRBV4-3	TRBJ2-1
CASRPEGNEQFF	TRBV11-2	TRBJ2-1
CASSDSWLGRIYEQYF	TRBV2	TRBJ2-4
CASRGGTGVFWDTQYF	TRBV7-9	TRBJ2-3
CASSVDASHLYEQYF	TRBV9	NA
CASSLAGGVNNEQFF	TRBV5-1	TRBJ2-1
CASSPGTSGVTYNEQFF	TRBV7-2	TRBJ2-1
CASSIALGQSGAFF	TRBV19	TRBJ1-1
CASSRGGGDNEQFF	TRBV5-6	TRBJ2-1
CASSQGSGETQYF	TRBV4-3	TRBJ2-5
CSVERDSQETQYF	TRBV29-1	TRBJ2-5
CASSEEGSQNIQYF	TRBV2	TRBJ2-4
CASSSLAGLREFF	TRBV27	TRBJ2-1
CASGLATSGGPSYNEQFF	TRBV12-5	TRBJ2-1
CASSLAPTIETQYF	TRBV5-1	TRBJ2-5
CASSPRGGQRNTEAFF	TRBV7-2	TRBJ1-1
CASSEEAGGSSGTQYF	TRBV2	NA
CASSVGLEETQYF	TRBV12-3/TRBV12-4	TRBJ2-5
CAWSAVKGQYF	TRBV30	TRBJ2-5
CATSDFADTQYF	TRBV24-1	TRBJ2-3
CASSLGTGSFGTQYF	TRBV27	TRBJ2-5
CASSSWTGGPEAFF	TRBV12-3/TRBV12-4	TRBJ1-1
CASSLAGEDNEKLFF	TRBV7-9	TRBJ1-4
CASSSDYDDVRTQYF	TRBV7-9	TRBJ2-5
CASSLNRWGEQFF	TRBV12-3/TRBV12-4	TRBJ2-1
CASADGSNQPQHF	TRBV12-3/TRBV12-4	TRBJ1-5
CASSFRTGVVYNEQYF	TRBV11-3	NA
CASSTGQGSTDTQYF	TRBV5-1	TRBJ2-3
CASRQGAQPQHF	TRBV6-2/TRBV6-3	TRBJ1-5
CASSYSGGPVSYNEQFF	TRBV6-2/TRBV6-3	TRBJ2-1
CAISDWDQPQHF	TRBV10-3	TRBJ1-5
CSVVIGTNTGELFF	TRBV29-1	TRBJ2-2
CASNRVGNGYTF	TRBV6-1	TRBJ1-2
CASSQSGDPLNEQFF	TRBV7-9	TRBJ2-1
CASKGEGRSHQPQHF	TRBV21-1	TRBJ1-5
CASSYAWTNSYEQYF	TRBV6-2/TRBV6-3	TRBJ2-7
CASSSPLSGGQETQYF	TRBV28	TRBJ2-5
CASSFSSAYKQYF	TRBV11-2	TRBJ2-7
CASSFQTGNTIYF	TRBV7-2	TRBJ1-3
CASSRPRKTSTDTQYF	TRBV21-1	TRBJ2-3
CAISADPKGQHETQYF	TRBV10-3	TRBJ2-5
CSAIGVNEQFF	TRBV20-1	TRBJ2-1
CATSPNRVSSYEQYF	TRBV15	TRBJ2-7
CASGLGCVPSTDTQYF	TRBV12-5	TRBJ2-3
CASSLDINSGANVLTF	TRBV5-1	TRBJ2-6
CSVEQGRYSEAFF	TRBV29-1	TRBJ1-1
CSAMTGGNTDTQYF	TRBV20-1	TRBJ2-3
CASTLGSLGSVETQYF	TRBV7-8	TRBJ2-5
CASMHEGDTQYF	TRBV5-6	TRBJ2-3
CASSYGWQKAYEQYF	TRBV6-5	TRBJ2-7
CSAGEEGGFSYEQYF	TRBV20-1	TRBJ2-7
CASSLYSQGITEAFF	TRBV27	TRBJ1-1
CSANNLTGGYEQYF	TRBV20-1	NA
CASSQYYQETQYF	TRBV7-2	TRBJ2-5
CSALSGVTYEQYF	TRBV20-1	TRBJ2-7
CASSVAFATGGTGELFF	TRBV9	TRBJ2-2
CASSLNRQAYEQYF	TRBV7-3	TRBJ2-7